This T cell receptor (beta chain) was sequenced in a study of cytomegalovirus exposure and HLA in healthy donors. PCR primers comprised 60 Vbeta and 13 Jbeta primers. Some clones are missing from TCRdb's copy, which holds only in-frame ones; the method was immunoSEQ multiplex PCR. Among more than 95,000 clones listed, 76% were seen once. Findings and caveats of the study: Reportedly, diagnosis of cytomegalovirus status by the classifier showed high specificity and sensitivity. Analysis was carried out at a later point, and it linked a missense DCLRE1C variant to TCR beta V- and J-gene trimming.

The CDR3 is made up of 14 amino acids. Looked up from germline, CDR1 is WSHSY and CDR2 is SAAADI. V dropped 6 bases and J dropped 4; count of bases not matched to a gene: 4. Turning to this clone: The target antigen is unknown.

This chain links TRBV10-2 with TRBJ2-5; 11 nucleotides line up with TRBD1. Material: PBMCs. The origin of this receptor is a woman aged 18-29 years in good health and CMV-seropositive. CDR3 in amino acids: CASRDRGRGETQYF. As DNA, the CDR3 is TGCGCCAGCAGGGACAGGGGGCGGGGAGAGACCCAGTACTTC.